These 26 T cell receptor beta chains came from one sample sequenced in a study of blood T cell repertoires in COVID-19. Repertoires were generated with immunoSEQ multiplex PCR, while TCRdb's copy carries only in-frame clones and drops some. This table holds roughly 350,000 clones, 88% found once. The sample was peripheral blood. These receptors were collected from a woman aged 50 to 65 with active or convalescent COVID-19.

The CDR3 reads CASCEQGNTDTQYF. Written as DNA, the CDR3 is TGTGCCAGTTGCGAACAGGGAAACACAGATACGCAGTATTTT. The genes are TRBV19 and TRBJ2-3, with D perhaps matching TRBD1 (6 bases). The germline gives CDR1 LNHDA, CDR2 SQIVND (reference sequence). Trimming took off 8 bases at V and 2 bases at J, with 14 bases between the two ends. CDR3 size: 14 residues. The whole variable domain, remainder taken from reference TRBV19 and TRBJ2-3, is DGGITQSPKYLFRKEGQNVTLSCEQNLNHDAMYWYRQDPGQGLRLIYYSQIVNDFQKGDIAEGYSVSREKKESFPLTVTSAQKNPTAFYLCASCEQGNTDTQYFGPGTRLTVL.

CDR3: CASSLAEFGNEQFF. The CDR3 DNA reads as TGTGCCAGCAGCTTGGCCGAGTTCGGGAATGAGCAGTTCTTC. V and J are TRBV7-9 and TRBJ2-1; D remains unclear. The CDR3 is 14 amino acids. Germline-derived CDR1 and CDR2 are SEHNR and FQNEAQ (reference sequence). Trimming shortened V by 3 bases and J by 7 bases, and 13 bases separated the two germline ends.

The CDR3 DNA follows: TGCGCCAGCAGCCTATCGGGGAGGGCCACCGGGGAGCTGTTTTTT. Amino acid sequence: CASSLSGRATGELFF. J is TRBJ2-2 and V is TRBV4-3; 7 bases agree with TRBD2. The junction had 6 bases not matched to a gene; V was cut back by 4 bases and J by 4 bases. This CDR3 is built from 15 residues. From germline, CDR1 is LGHNA and CDR2 YSLEER.

The gene calls are TRBV2 and TRBJ1-1; no reliable D call. V lost 4 bases, J lost 4 bases, and 13 bases lay in between. The CDR3 length is 14 residues. The germline gives CDR1 SNHLY, CDR2 FYNNEI. CDR3: CASSGERRSTEAFF. The CDR3 DNA reads as TGTGCCAGCAGTGGTGAGAGGAGGAGCACTGAAGCTTTCTTT.

V and J are TRBV3-1 (or the pseudogene TRBV3-2) and TRBJ2-5; 8 positions agree with TRBD1. CDR1 LGHDT and CDR2 YNNKEL come from the germline V gene (reference sequence). This CDR3 has 14 residues. V dropped 6 bases and J dropped 2; count of bases not matched to a gene: 5. CDR3 DNA sequence: TGTGCCAGCAGTCCGGACAGGGAACAAGAGACCCAGTACTTC. As protein: CASSPDREQETQYF.

The CDR3 protein is CASSLYNTGELFF. As DNA, the CDR3 is TGTGCCAGCAGCCTATATAACACCGGGGAGCTGTTTTTT. The rearrangement joins TRBV7-2 to TRBJ2-2; D gene uncertain. The germline V and J ends were trimmed by 5 bases and 2 bases, with 6 bases remaining between them. The CDR3 extends over 13 amino acids. In germline, CDR1 is SGHTA, CDR2 FQGNSA.

The chain has TRBV7-2 and TRBJ2-1; 11 positions agree with TRBD2. V was clipped by 0 bases and J by 2 bases; unmatched bases: 3. The germline gives CDR1 SGHTA, CDR2 FQGNSA. CDR3 length: 17 residues. As DNA, the CDR3 is TGTGCCAGCAGCTTAGCGGCTAGCGGGAGGACCTACAATGAGCAGTTCTTC. Amino acids: CASSLAASGRTYNEQFF.

This chain joins TRBV5-1 and TRBJ2-1; 8 bases map to TRBD2. Trimming took 0 bases from V and 3 from J; bases not matched to a gene: 2. In germline, CDR1 is SGHRS, CDR2 YFSETQ. CDR3 size: 15 residues. CDR3 DNA: TGCGCCAGCAGCTTGGTTAGCGGGATCTACAATGAGCAGTTCTTC. Translating gives CASSLVSGIYNEQFF.

The gene calls are TRBV15 and TRBJ2-1; D might be TRBD1 (6 bases). The CDR3 runs to 17 residues. Germline assignment: CDR1 LNHNV and CDR2 YYDKDF (reference sequence). Trimming shortened V by 4 bases and J by 4 bases, and 20 bases separated the two germline ends. CDR3 loop: CATSKVPRDTRYNEQFF. The CDR3 region has the DNA TGTGCCACCAGCAAGGTCCCCCGGGACACGAGATACAATGAGCAGTTCTTC.

The rearrangement links TRBV7-9 to TRBJ1-4, with 7 positions matching TRBD1. The V gene end was trimmed by 3 bases and the J gene end by 5 bases; junction bases not matched to a gene: 9. CDR3 size: 16 residues. Germline values: CDR1 SEHNR, CDR2 FQNEAQ (reference sequence). CDR3: CASSFQAAGGNEKLFF. The CDR3 region has the DNA TGTGCCAGCAGCTTTCAAGCAGCAGGGGGGAATGAAAAACTGTTTTTT.

This sequence joins TRBV28 and TRBJ2-1; D is perhaps TRBD1 (6 bases). Trimming shortened V by 5 bases and J by 4 bases, and 15 bases separated the two germline ends. Germline V gene data show CDR1 as MDHEN and CDR2 as SYDVKM. This CDR3 region has 15 residues. The CDR3 reads CASSGRQETYNEQFF. CDR3 coding DNA: TGTGCCAGCAGTGGGCGACAGGAAACTTACAATGAGCAGTTCTTC.

This clone was detected only once. The chain is built from TRBV12-5 and TRBJ1-5; perhaps TRBD1 as D (6 bases). Germline V gene data show CDR1 as LGHNT and CDR2 as FRNRAP. This CDR3 spans 17 amino acids. With 3 bases removed from V and 9 bases from J, the gap between germline ends came to 24 bases. CDR3 nucleotide sequence: TGTGCTAGTGGTTTACTTTTTCCGGATACAGGGTATCTGCCCCAGCATTTT. Encoded protein: CASGLLFPDTGYLPQHF.

V usage is TRBV29-1 and J usage is TRBJ1-2, with 12 bases matching TRBD1. In germline, CDR1 is SQVTM, CDR2 ANQGSEA. J gave up 4 bases and V 0 bases, and 18 bases lay outside the gene matches. CDR3 length equals 20 residues. The CDR3 reads CSVEDESLHRDRGLGYGYTF. Here the CDR3 DNA reads TGCAGCGTTGAAGATGAATCACTTCATCGGGACAGGGGGCTCGGCTATGGCTACACCTTC.

The chain is built from TRBV7-9 and TRBJ2-7; D possibly corresponds to TRBD1 (7 bases). Trimming removed 2 bases from V and 3 bases from J, with 11 bases in between. This CDR3 is 14 amino acids long. CDR1 and CDR2 (germline): SEHNR, FQNEAQ (reference sequence). For the CDR3, the DNA is TGTGCCAGCAGCTTAAGGGGGCGGGACTACGAGCAGTACTTC. Translating it yields CASSLRGRDYEQYF.

V usage is TRBV7-2 and J usage is TRBJ2-6; D may be TRBD1 (5 bases). The CDR3 has 16 residues. V was trimmed by 5 bases and J by 4 bases, leaving 15 bases between them. Germline V CDR1 and CDR2: SGHTA, FQGNSA. Here the CDR3 reads CASSRYQGSGANVLTF. As DNA, the CDR3 is TGTGCCAGCAGCCGTTATCAGGGCTCCGGGGCCAACGTCCTGACTTTC.

The CDR3 sequence is CASRLEGLTPRERYGYTF. CDR3 DNA sequence: TGTGCCAGCAGACTAGAGGGTTTGACCCCTCGAGAGCGCTATGGCTACACCTTC. The chain combines TRBV28 with TRBJ1-2; the D is unclear. CDR3 length: 18 residues. In germline, CDR1 is MDHEN, CDR2 SYDVKM. Trimming stripped 6 bases from V and 4 bases from J, with 27 bases between.

The V and J genes are TRBV19 and TRBJ2-7; 7 bases align to TRBD2. The length of the CDR3 is 15 residues. Germline CDR1 and CDR2: LNHDA and SQIVND (reference sequence). V dropped 5 bases and J dropped 1; count of bases not matched to a gene: 8. CDR3 protein: CASSLAEKGSYEQYF. The CDR3 DNA sequence: TGTGCCAGTAGTCTAGCGGAGAAAGGATCCTACGAGCAGTACTTC.

The V gene is TRBV15, the J gene TRBJ1-4, with a possible D match to TRBD1 (6 bases). The CDR3 is 14 residues long. The V end was cut by 3 bases, the J end by 5 bases, with 10 bases between. Germline V gene sequence: CDR1 LNHNV, CDR2 YYDKDF (reference sequence). In DNA, the CDR3 is TGTGCCACCAGCAGGGAACAGGGAAATGAAAAACTGTTTTTT. It yields the protein CATSREQGNEKLFF.

V is TRBV7-2 and J is TRBJ2-7, with 8 bases matching TRBD2. The CDR3 has 15 residues. The V gene's germline CDR1 is SGHTA and CDR2 FQGNSA. The V segment lost 5 bases and the J segment 0 bases; nucleotides outside the gene matches: 6. The CDR3 coding sequence is TGTGCCAGCAGCATGAGACTAGCGACCTCCTACGAGCAGTACTTC. It is translated as CASSMRLATSYEQYF. The whole variable domain, filled in from reference TRBV7-2 and TRBJ2-7, reads GAGVSQSPSNKVTEKGKDVELRCDPISGHTALYWYRQSLGQGLEFLIYFQGNSAPDKSGLPSDRFSAERTGGSVSTLTIQRTQQEDSAVYLCASSMRLATSYEQYFGPGTRLTVT.

V gene TRBV11-2 combines with J gene TRBJ2-2; the match to TRBD2 covers 9 bases. Trimming removed 0 bases from V and 0 bases from J; junction bases left unmatched: 5. There are 18 residues in the CDR3. CDR1 is SGHAT, CDR2 FQNNGV, per germline. The CDR3 coding sequence is TGTGCCAGCAGCTTAGAAACTAGCGGGCGCGCGAACACCGGGGAGCTGTTTTTT. Protein: CASSLETSGRANTGELFF.

The table lists this clone with a few counts. This chain uses TRBV7-9 with TRBJ2-2, with D uncertain. The CDR3 is 15 residues long. Trimming shortened V by 2 bases and J by 4 bases, and 11 bases separated the two germline ends. Germline-derived CDR1 and CDR2 are SEHNR and FQNEAQ (reference sequence). Written as DNA, the CDR3 is TGTGCCAGCAGCTTATCAGCGACGGGCACCGGGGAGCTGTTTTTT. Its translation: CASSLSATGTGELFF.

The V gene is TRBV5-8, the J gene TRBJ2-1, with 7 bases identical to TRBD2. The germline gives CDR1 SGHTS, CDR2 YDEGEE. J gave up 8 bases and V 5 bases, and 10 bases lay outside the gene matches. The CDR3 loop spans 14 amino acids. The CDR3 loop is CASRLRTSFDEQFF. The CDR3 DNA is TGTGCCAGCAGGCTACGGACTAGTTTCGATGAGCAGTTCTTC. The variable domain in full, completed from reference TRBV5-8 and TRBJ2-1, reads EAGVTQSPTHLIKTRGQQATLRCSPISGHTSVYWYQQALGLGLQFLLWYDEGEERNRGNFPPRFSGRQFPNYSSELNVNALELEDSALYLCASRLRTSFDEQFFGPGTRLTVL.

The chain combines TRBV6-2 or TRBV6-3 with TRBJ2-3, with TRBD1 identical over 10 bases. Trimming took 0 bases from V and 3 from J; bases not matched to a gene: 6. Germline CDR1 is MNHEY and CDR2 is SVGEGT. This CDR3 is built from 17 residues. The CDR3 here is CASSYSLPGQGTDTQYF. CDR3 DNA sequence: TGTGCCAGCAGTTACTCTCTTCCGGGACAGGGGACAGATACGCAGTATTTT.

The rearrangement uses TRBV7-2 and TRBJ2-3, with TRBD1 matching 10 bases. Germline CDR1 reads SGHTA; CDR2 reads FQGNSA. V lost 5 bases, J lost 1 base, and 6 bases stayed unmatched. This CDR3 contains 16 residues. The CDR3, as DNA: TGTGCCAGCAGCCCCCGGACAGGGGGACGCACAGATACGCAGTATTTT. It yields the protein CASSPRTGGRTDTQYF. The complete variable domain, with remaining parts taken from reference TRBV7-2 and TRBJ2-3, reads GAGVSQSPSNKVTEKGKDVELRCDPISGHTALYWYRQSLGQGLEFLIYFQGNSAPDKSGLPSDRFSAERTGGSVSTLTIQRTQQEDSAVYLCASSPRTGGRTDTQYFGPGTRLTVL.

This rearrangement joins TRBV12-3 or TRBV12-4 to TRBJ2-1; 7 bases line up with TRBD2. V shed 6 bases and J 10 bases; nucleotides not matched to a gene: 6. CDR3 length: 12 residues. CDR3 sequence reads: CASSLTSREQFF. DNA for the CDR3: TGTGCCAGCAGCTTGACTAGCAGGGAGCAGTTCTTC.

This chain connects TRBV29-1 to TRBJ1-2; D unresolved. Germline V CDR1 and CDR2: SQVTM, ANQGSEA. The CDR3 has 12 residues. V lost 2 bases and J 4 bases, leaving 8 bases between the germline ends. Here the CDR3 DNA reads TGCAGCGTTGAACCTGCTAGCTATGGCTACACCTTC. As protein: CSVEPASYGYTF.